This T cell receptor beta chain is from a study of regulatory T cells in long-lasting Graves disease. Germline CDR1 reads SGHTA; CDR2 reads FQGNSA. This CDR3 comprises 13 residues. V was trimmed by 5 bases and J by 6 bases, leaving 13 bases between them. This clonotype was found a few times. Time point: persistent/refractory GD, antithyroid drugs over 5 years with positive TRAb. Preparation of the TCR library used RNA extracted from PBMCs. Researchers made TCR beta libraries by using iRepertoire HTBI primers and running Arm-PCR on CDR3 regions. MiXCR, run by TCRdb on the multiplex PCR reads, gives a single entry per CDR3 protein. The sample carries some 370,000 distinct CDR3 sequences, around 23% recorded once.

The TCR originated in a middle-aged woman with Graves disease. The chain joins TRBV7-2 to TRBJ1-1, with D possibly TRBD1 on 5 matching bases. Source: peripheral blood mononuclear cells (PBMCs), taken when the disease was refractory, from a patient treated with antithyroid drugs. The CDR3 coding sequence is TGTGCCAGCAGCATTTTTACGACAGCTGAAGCTTTCTTT. It codes for CASSIFTTAEAFF.